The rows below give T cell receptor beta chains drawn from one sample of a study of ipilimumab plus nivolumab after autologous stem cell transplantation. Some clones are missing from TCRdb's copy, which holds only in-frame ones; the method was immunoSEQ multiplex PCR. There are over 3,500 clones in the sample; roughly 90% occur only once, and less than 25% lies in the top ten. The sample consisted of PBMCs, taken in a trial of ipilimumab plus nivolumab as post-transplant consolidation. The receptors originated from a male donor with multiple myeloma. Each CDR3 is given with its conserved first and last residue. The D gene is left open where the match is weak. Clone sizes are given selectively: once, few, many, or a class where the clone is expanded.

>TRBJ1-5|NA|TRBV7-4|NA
TGTGCCAGCAGCTTAACCGTGACAGGTGTGGGTCAGCCCCAGCATTTT
CASSLTVTGVGQPQHF
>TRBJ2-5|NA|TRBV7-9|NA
TGTGCCAGCAGCTTAGCCCTGGGCTTGATGAGGGAGACCCAGTACTTC
CASSLALGLMRETQYF
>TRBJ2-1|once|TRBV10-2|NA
TGCGCTACCAACGGGGGACATGAGCAGTTCTTC
CATNGGHEQFF
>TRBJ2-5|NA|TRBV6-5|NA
TGTGCCAGCAGTTACTCCGGGGTCAGAGAGACCCAGTACTTC
CASSYSGVRETQYF
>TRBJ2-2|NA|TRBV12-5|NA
TGTGCTAGTGGTTTGTCCGCGAACACCGGGGAGCTGTTTTTT
CASGLSANTGELFF
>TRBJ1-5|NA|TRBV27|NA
TGTGCCAGCAGTTTAGTTAGCAATCAGCCCCAGCATTTT
CASSLVSNQPQHF
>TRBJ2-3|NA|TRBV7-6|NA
TGTGCCAGCAGCCTTGGTACCACAGATACGCAGTATTTT
CASSLGTTDTQYF
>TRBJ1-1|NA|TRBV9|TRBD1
TGTGCCAGCAGCGTAGTCCCAGGGGGCACGGGTACTGAAGCTTTCTTT
CASSVVPGGTGTEAFF
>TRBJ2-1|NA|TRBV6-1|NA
TGTGCCAGCAGTGCACCTTTGGCTAAGGGGGGAAATGAGCAGTTCTTC
CASSAPLAKGGNEQFF
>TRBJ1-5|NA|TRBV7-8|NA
TGTGCCAGCAGCTTAGTACAAGATCAGCCCCAGCATTTT
CASSLVQDQPQHF
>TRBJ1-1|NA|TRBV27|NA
TGTGCCAGCAGTTTAAGGGTTATGAACACTGAAGCTTTCTTT
CASSLRVMNTEAFF
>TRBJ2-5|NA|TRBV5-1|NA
TGCGCCAGCAGCTTGGAATGGGCTAGCCGCCAAGAGACCCAGTACTTC
CASSLEWASRQETQYF
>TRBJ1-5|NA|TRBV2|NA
TGTGCCAGCAGTGCTAACAGGGTTAGGGGCGCGCCCCAGCATTTT
CASSANRVRGAPQHF
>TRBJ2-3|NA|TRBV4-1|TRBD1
TGCGCCAGCAGCCAAGGGACAGGGATGGGCACAGATACGCAGTATTTT
CASSQGTGMGTDTQYF
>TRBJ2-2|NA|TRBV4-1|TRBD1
TGCGCCAGCAGCCAAGATCGACAGGGGGCGCAAACCGGGGAGCTGTTTTTT
CASSQDRQGAQTGELFF
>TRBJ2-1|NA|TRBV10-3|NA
TGTGCCATAAGCTTCGGGTCCTACAATGAGCAGTTCTTC
CAISFGSYNEQFF
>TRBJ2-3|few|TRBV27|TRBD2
TGTGCCAGCAGTTTGGAGGGACTAGGCTCCGATACGCAGTATTTT
CASSLEGLGSDTQYF
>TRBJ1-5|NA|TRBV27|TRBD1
TGTGCCAGCAGAGGGACAGGGTTTAGCAATCAGCCCCAGCATTTT
CASRGTGFSNQPQHF
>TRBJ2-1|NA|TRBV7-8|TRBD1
TGTGCCAGCATACAAAAGAGGACAGGGTCCTACAATGAGCAGTTCTTC
CASIQKRTGSYNEQFF
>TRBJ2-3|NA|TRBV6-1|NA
TGTGCCAGCAGTGAAGCGGGGACTAGCACAGATACGCAGTATTTT
CASSEAGTSTDTQYF
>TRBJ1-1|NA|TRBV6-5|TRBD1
TGTGCCAGCAGTTACCGGGACAGACCGAACACTGAAGCTTTCTTT
CASSYRDRPNTEAFF
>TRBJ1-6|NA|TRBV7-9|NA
TGTGCCAGCAGCCGAGGACAATACTATAATTCACCCCTCCACTTT
CASSRGQYYNSPLHF
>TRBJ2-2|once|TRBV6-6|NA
TGTGCCAGCAGTGGACTTGCCGGGGAGCTGTTTTTT
CASSGLAGELFF
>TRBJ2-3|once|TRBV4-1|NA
TGCGCCAGCAGCCAAGATCCGTCATGGGATACGCAGTATTTT
CASSQDPSWDTQYF
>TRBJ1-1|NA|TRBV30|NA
TGTGCCTGGAGTGCCCTCCCGTACACTGAAGCTTTCTTT
CAWSALPYTEAFF
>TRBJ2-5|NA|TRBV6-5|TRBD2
TGTGCCAGCAGGCGTGGACTAGCGGGTGTCGAGACCCAGTACTTC
CASRRGLAGVETQYF
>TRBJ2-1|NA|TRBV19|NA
TGTGCCAGTAGGCTCACGTTTTCTAATGAGCAGTTCTTC
CASRLTFSNEQFF
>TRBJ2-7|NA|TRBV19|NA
TGTGCCAGTAGTATGGGACTCCCCAGCTACGAGCAGTACTTC
CASSMGLPSYEQYF
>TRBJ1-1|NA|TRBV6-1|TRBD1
TGTGCCAGCAGTGCGGGACAGCACACTGAAGCTTTCTTT
CASSAGQHTEAFF
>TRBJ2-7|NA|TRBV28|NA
TGTGCCAGCAGTTTATATAGCTACGAGCAGTACTTC
CASSLYSYEQYF
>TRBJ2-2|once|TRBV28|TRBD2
TGTGCCAGCAGTCCCCCCCCGATCCTGACTAGCGGCTACACCGGGGAGCTGTTTTTT
CASSPPPILTSGYTGELFF
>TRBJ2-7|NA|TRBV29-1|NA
TGCAGCGCGCTAGTCAGCTCCTACGAGCAGTACTTC
CSALVSSYEQYF
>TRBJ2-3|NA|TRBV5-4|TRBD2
TGTGCCAGCAGCCAGAGCGGGAACCCCACAGATACGCAGTATTTT
CASSQSGNPTDTQYF
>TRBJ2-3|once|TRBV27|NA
TGTGCCAGCAGTCCAGACCTCGCCAGAGACCACACAGATACGCAGTATTTT
CASSPDLARDHTDTQYF
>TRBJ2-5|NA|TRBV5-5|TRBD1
TGTGCCAGCAGCGTATCGGGACAGAAAGAGACCCAGTACTTC
CASSVSGQKETQYF
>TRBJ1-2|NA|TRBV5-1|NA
TGCGCCAGCAGCAGGGGGGACCCAGGGGTCCTCTTTGATGGCTACACCTTC
CASSRGDPGVLFDGYTF
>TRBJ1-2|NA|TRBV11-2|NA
TGTGCCAGCAGCTTAGGTACAGACTATGGCTACACCTTC
CASSLGTDYGYTF
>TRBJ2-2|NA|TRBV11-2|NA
TGTGCCAGCAGCTTAGAACTAGCCACCGGGGAGCTGTTTTTT
CASSLELATGELFF
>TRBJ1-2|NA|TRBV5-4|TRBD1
TGTGCCAGCAGCGGAGGGACAGTAGCTAACTATGGCTACACCTTC
CASSGGTVANYGYTF
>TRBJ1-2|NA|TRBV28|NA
TGTGCCAGCAGTCCCTCGGGGTCCGACAGAGCCTATGGCTACACCTTC
CASSPSGSDRAYGYTF
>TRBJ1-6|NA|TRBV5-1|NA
TGCGCCAGCAGCACCCGACTAAATAATTCACCCCTCCACTTT
CASSTRLNNSPLHF
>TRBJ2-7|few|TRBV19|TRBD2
TGTGCCAGTAGCCAACTAGCGGGAGTCTACGAGCAGTACTTC
CASSQLAGVYEQYF
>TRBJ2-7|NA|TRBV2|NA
TGTGCCAGCAGGGCGAGGCAGGAGTACGAGCAGTACTTC
CASRARQEYEQYF
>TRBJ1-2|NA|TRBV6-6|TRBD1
TGTGCCAGCCGCGGACAGGGAGTCTATGGCTACACCTTC
CASRGQGVYGYTF
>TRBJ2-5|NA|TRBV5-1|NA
TGCGCCAGCAGCATCCGCCAAGAGACCCAGTACTTC
CASSIRQETQYF
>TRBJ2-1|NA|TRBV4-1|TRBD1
TGCGCCAGCAGCCGACAGGGAAAAGGGCCTAATTACAATGAGCAGTTCTTC
CASSRQGKGPNYNEQFF
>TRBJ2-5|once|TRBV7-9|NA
TGTGCCAGCAGCTTAGCGGGGTCGACCCAGTACTTC
CASSLAGSTQYF
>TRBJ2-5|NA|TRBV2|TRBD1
TGTGCCACCTCCTCAACCGGGACAGGGGGGGAGACCCAGTACTTC
CATSSTGTGGETQYF
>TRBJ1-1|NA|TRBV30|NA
TGTGCCTGGAGTCTACAGGGAAACACTGAAGCTTTCTTT
CAWSLQGNTEAFF
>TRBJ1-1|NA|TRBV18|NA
TGTGCCAGCTCGCATCCGACAGAGAAGAACACTGAAGCTTTCTTT
CASSHPTEKNTEAFF
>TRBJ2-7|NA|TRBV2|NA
TGTGCCAGCAGTGAATTGCCTCGCTACGAGCAGTACTTC
CASSELPRYEQYF
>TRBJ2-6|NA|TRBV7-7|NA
TGTGCCAGCAGCCAGCTCGAGCCACAAAGTCGGGCCAACGTCCTGACTTTC
CASSQLEPQSRANVLTF
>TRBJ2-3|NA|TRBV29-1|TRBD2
TGCAGCGTTGGTGGTAGCGGGGACAACACAGATACGCAGTATTTT
CSVGGSGDNTDTQYF